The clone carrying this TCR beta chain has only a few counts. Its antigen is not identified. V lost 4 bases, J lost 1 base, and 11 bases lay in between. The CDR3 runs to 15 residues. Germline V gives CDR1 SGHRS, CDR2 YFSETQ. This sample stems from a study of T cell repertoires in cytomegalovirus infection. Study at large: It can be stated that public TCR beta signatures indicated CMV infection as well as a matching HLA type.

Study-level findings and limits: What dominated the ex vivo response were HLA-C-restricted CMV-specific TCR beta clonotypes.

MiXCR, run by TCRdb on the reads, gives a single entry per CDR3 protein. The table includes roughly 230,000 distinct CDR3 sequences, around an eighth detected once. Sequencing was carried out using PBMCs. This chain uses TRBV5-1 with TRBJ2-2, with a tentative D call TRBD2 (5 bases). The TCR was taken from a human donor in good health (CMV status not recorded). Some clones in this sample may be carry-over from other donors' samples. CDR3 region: CASSTGLMNTGELFF. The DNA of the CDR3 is TGCGCCAGCAGCACTGGACTGATGAACACCGGGGAGCTGTTTTTT.